These 7 T cell receptor beta chains share one sample of origin, sequenced in a study of blood T cell repertoires in COVID-19. TCRdb's copy holds only in-frame clones and misses some; the assay was immunoSEQ multiplex PCR. Of under 200,000 clones detected, 70% to 90% appear once; the ten largest clones hold 4% to 4.5%. The sequenced sample was PBMCs or T cells enriched from blood (not recorded which). The source is a woman between 45 and 65 years old who had recovered from COVID-19.

The chain joins TRBV21-1 to TRBJ1-1; TRBD1 reflects the table's D call only, with no check against the DNA. TRBV21-1 is labeled a pseudogene. The CDR3 extends over 16 amino acids. Here the CDR3 reads CASITRGDRFGTEAFF. DNA of the CDR3: TGTGCCAGCATCACCAGGGGGGACCGCTTCGGCACTGAAGCTTTCTTT.

This chain connects TRBV2 to TRBJ1-2; 10 bases align to TRBD1. V shed 10 bases and J 9 bases; nucleotides not matched to a gene: 5. Germline loops: CDR1 SNHLY, CDR2 FYNNEI. The CDR3 has 11 amino acids. The CDR3 DNA reads TGTGCCACCGGGACAGGGGATCGCTACACCTTC. As protein: CATGTGDRYTF.

The chain carries TRBV28 and TRBJ1-1, with TRBD1 identical over 11 bases. Trimming removed 8 bases from V and 3 bases from J; junction bases left unmatched: 5. The CDR3 has 14 amino acids. Germline loops: CDR1 MDHEN, CDR2 SYDVKM. CDR3 DNA: TGTGCCAGCGGGACAGGGGGATGGGACACTGAAGCTTTCTTT. Its protein product is CASGTGGWDTEAFF.

This chain links TRBV2 with TRBJ1-1; D is perhaps TRBD1 (6 bases). The CDR3 spans 13 residues. The V end was cut by 10 bases, the J end by 5 bases, with 17 bases between. Germline assignment: CDR1 SNHLY and CDR2 FYNNEI. CDR3 nucleotide sequence: TGTGCCATCGCGGACAGATTAGAGACTGAAGCTTTCTTT. Translated: CAIADRLETEAFF.

The chain uses TRBV6-5 and TRBJ2-1; TRBD2 agrees at 10 bases. The V and J ends lost 7 bases and 8 bases, in that order; junction bases with no gene match: 11. CDR3 length: 15 residues. CDR1 is MNHEY, CDR2 SVGAGI, per germline. In DNA, the CDR3 is TGTGCCAGCACTTTTTTTGTTAGCGGGAGGCATGAGCAGTTCTTC. Protein sequence: CASTFFVSGRHEQFF.

The V call is TRBV7-9, the J call TRBJ1-4; D remains ambiguous. The CDR3 covers 14 residues. In germline, CDR1 is SEHNR, CDR2 FQNEAQ (reference sequence). V lost 5 bases to trimming and J lost 0 bases, with 7 bases between them. The CDR3 region is CASSQATTNEKLFF. CDR3 DNA sequence: TGTGCCAGCAGCCAGGCAACAACTAATGAAAAACTGTTTTTT.

This clone occurred a few times. The chain recombines TRBV30 with TRBJ2-2, with 8 bases that match TRBD1. Unmatched junction bases numbered 8, after V lost 1 base and J lost 4 bases. Germline CDR1 GTSNPN, CDR2 SVGIG (reference sequence). The length of the CDR3 is 16 residues. The CDR3 coding sequence is TGTGCCTGGAGTGCCTACAACAGGGGGAGCACCGGGGAGCTGTTTTTT. Residues: CAWSAYNRGSTGELFF.